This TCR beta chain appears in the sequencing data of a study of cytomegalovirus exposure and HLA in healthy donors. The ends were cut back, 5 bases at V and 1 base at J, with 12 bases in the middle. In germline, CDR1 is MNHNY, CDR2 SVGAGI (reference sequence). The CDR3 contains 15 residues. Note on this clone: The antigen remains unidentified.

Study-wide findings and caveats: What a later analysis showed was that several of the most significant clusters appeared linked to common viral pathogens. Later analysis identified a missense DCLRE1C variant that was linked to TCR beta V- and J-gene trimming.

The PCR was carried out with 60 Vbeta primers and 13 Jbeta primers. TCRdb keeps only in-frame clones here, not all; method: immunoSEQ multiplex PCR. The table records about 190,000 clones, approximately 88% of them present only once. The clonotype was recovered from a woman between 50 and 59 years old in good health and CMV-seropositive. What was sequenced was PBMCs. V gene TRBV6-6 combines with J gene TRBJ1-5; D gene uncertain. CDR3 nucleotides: TGTGCCAGCAGTCCCACCAGAGGCAGCAATCAGCCCCAGCATTTT. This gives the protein CASSPTRGSNQPQHF.